Below are 25 T cell receptor beta chains sequenced from a single sample in a study of blood T cell repertoires in COVID-19. Some clones are missing from TCRdb's copy, which holds only in-frame ones; the method was immunoSEQ multiplex PCR. The sample contains 140,000 to 150,000 clones, more than 80% of which appear only once. Sequences were obtained from PBMCs or T cells enriched from blood (not recorded which). Receptor source: a man aged 50 to 59 who had recovered from COVID-19.

CDR3: CASSQISSLNTGELFF. DNA for the CDR3: TGTGCCAGCAGCCAGATTTCTAGCCTGAACACCGGGGAGCTGTTTTTT. This rearrangement joins TRBV6-2 or TRBV6-3 to TRBJ2-2; maybe TRBD2 (5 bases). Per germline, CDR1 MNHEY and CDR2 SVGEGT. The CDR3 spans 16 residues. Trimming took off 6 bases at V and 1 base at J, with 15 bases between the two ends.

The chain has TRBV30 and TRBJ2-7; TRBD1 matches at 8 bases. The CDR3 sequence is 15 residues long. CDR1 GTSNPN and CDR2 SVGIG come from the germline V gene (reference sequence). J was trimmed by 6 bases and V by 0 bases; bases with no gene match: 10. The CDR3 nucleotides are TGTGCCTGGAGTGTACTGGACAGGGAATCGGGCGAGCAGTACTTC. As protein: CAWSVLDRESGEQYF.

The chain couples TRBV7-2 to TRBJ1-3; 9 bases agree with TRBD1. The CDR3 contains 15 residues. Germline V gene data show CDR1 as SGHTA and CDR2 as FQGNSA. The trim removed 5 bases at V and 4 bases at J, leaving 6 bases unmatched. This chain's CDR3 is CASSVEGQGGNTIYF. The DNA for the CDR3 is TGTGCCAGCAGCGTAGAGGGACAGGGAGGAAACACCATATATTTT.

This clone showed up just once. The chain carries TRBV5-1 and TRBJ2-3; 8 nucleotides match TRBD2. J lost 3 bases, V lost 4 bases, and 16 bases had no gene match. The CDR3 covers 18 residues. Germline CDR1 SGHRS, CDR2 YFSETQ. The CDR3 DNA sequence: TGCGCCAGCAGCCACCCCGCTCGGGGGGGAGGGAGGACAGATACGCAGTATTTT. Amino acids: CASSHPARGGGRTDTQYF.

This clone has a handful of counts. The genes are TRBV5-1 and TRBJ2-1, with 9 bases identical to TRBD2. This CDR3 contains 14 residues. Germline values: CDR1 SGHRS, CDR2 YFSETQ. The junction had 0 bases not matched to a gene; V was cut back by 4 bases and J by 1 base. The CDR3 region has the DNA TGCGCCAGCAGCCTAGCGGGGTCCTACAATGAGCAGTTCTTC. Its protein is CASSLAGSYNEQFF.

The chain joins TRBV7-8 to TRBJ1-4; possibly TRBD1 for D (5 bases). The V end lost 1 base, the J end lost 4 bases, and 10 bases lay between the germline ends. This CDR3 has 15 residues. Germline loops: CDR1 SGHVS, CDR2 FQNEAQ. CDR3 in DNA: TGTGCCAGCAGCTTAGACAGACAGATTAATGAAAAACTGTTTTTT. It is translated as CASSLDRQINEKLFF. Looking up the rest from reference TRBV7-8 and TRBJ1-4 gives the full variable domain: GAGVSQSPRYKVAKRGQDVALRCDPISGHVSLFWYQQALGQGPEFLTYFQNEAQLDKSGLPSDRFFAERPEGSVSTLKIQRTQQEDSAVYLCASSLDRQINEKLFFGSGTQLSVL.

This clone was detected a few times. V is TRBV5-6 and J is TRBJ2-6; TRBD1 matches 8 bases. CDR3 length: 18 residues. V lost 3 bases and J lost 0; bases outside the gene matches: 8. Germline V CDR1 and CDR2: SGHDT, YYEEEE. The CDR3 region has the DNA TGTGCCAGCAGCTATCGACAGGGGCACATCTCTGGGGCCAACGTCCTGACTTTC. It codes for CASSYRQGHISGANVLTF.

Notes on this clone: The junction does not match germline at one end; this may be a read error. The J gene is TRBJ2-2, the V gene TRBV7-7; 11 nucleotides align to TRBD1. The CDR3 contains 15 residues. From germline, CDR1 is SSHAT and CDR2 FNYEAQ (reference sequence). Here the CDR3 DNA reads TGTGCTAGCAGCTTCGGGACAGGGGGAACCGGGGAGCTGTTTTTT. Its protein product is CASSFGTGGTGELFF.

This chain links TRBV5-1 with TRBJ2-5; no clear D. CDR3 length: 13 amino acids. Trimming removed 6 bases from V and 2 bases from J, with 11 bases in between. Germline CDR1 and CDR2: SGHRS and YFSETQ. This CDR3 is CASTTAVQETQYF. CDR3 nucleotides: TGCGCCAGCACAACCGCGGTTCAAGAGACCCAGTACTTC.

The gene calls are TRBV19 and TRBJ2-2; D might be TRBD1 (5 bases). The V gene's germline CDR1 is LNHDA and CDR2 SQIVND (reference sequence). CDR3 size: 13 residues. V dropped 3 bases and J dropped 6 bases, with 8 bases sitting between them. In DNA form, the CDR3 reads TGTGCCAGTAGTATGAAGGGGTCCGGGGAGCTGTTTTTT. Translating gives CASSMKGSGELFF. Supplemented by reference TRBV19 and TRBJ2-2, the full variable domain reads DGGITQSPKYLFRKEGQNVTLSCEQNLNHDAMYWYRQDPGQGLRLIYYSQIVNDFQKGDIAEGYSVSREKKESFPLTVTSAQKNPTAFYLCASSMKGSGELFFGEGSRLTVL.

The rearrangement links TRBV11-2 to TRBJ1-5, with D uncertain. Germline assignment: CDR1 SGHAT and CDR2 FQNNGV. The CDR3 has 14 amino acids. V lost 1 base and J lost 9, with 13 bases in between. CDR3 sequence reads: CASSLGIDQRPQHF. DNA for the CDR3: TGTGCCAGCAGCTTAGGAATTGACCAGCGGCCCCAGCATTTT.

CDR3 nucleotide sequence: TGTGCCAGCAGTTCCCAGCGGTTAGCCAAAAACATTCAGTACTTC. This translates into CASSSQRLAKNIQYF. The rearrangement links TRBV28 to TRBJ2-4, with a possible D match to TRBD2 (5 bases). The germline gives CDR1 MDHEN, CDR2 SYDVKM. The CDR3 is made up of 15 amino acids. V was cut by 4 bases and J by 0 bases, with 10 bases left in between. The entire variable domain, with the rest obtained from reference TRBV28 and TRBJ2-4, is as follows: DVKVTQSSRYLVKRTGEKVFLECVQDMDHENMFWYRQDPGLGLRLIYFSYDVKMKEKGDIPEGYSVSREKKERFSLILESASTNQTSMYLCASSSQRLAKNIQYFGAGTRLSVL.

The chain couples TRBV30 to TRBJ1-1, with a possible D match to TRBD1 (5 bases). The CDR3 covers 14 residues. The V and J ends lost 0 bases and 1 base respectively, with 9 bases between them. Germline loops: CDR1 GTSNPN, CDR2 SVGIG (reference sequence). The CDR3 spells CAWSVQAGNTEAFF. The DNA of the CDR3 is TGTGCCTGGAGTGTACAGGCCGGGAACACTGAAGCTTTCTTT.

V is TRBV7-9 and J is TRBJ1-1, with TRBD1 matching over 8 bases. CDR3 length: 14 amino acids. The germline CDR1 and CDR2 sequences are SEHNR and FQNEAQ (reference sequence). Trimming cost V 5 bases and J 1 base; bases outside gene matches: 3. Written as DNA, the CDR3 is TGTGCCAGCAGCCTTACAGGGGGGAACACTGAAGCTTTCTTT. It translates to CASSLTGGNTEAFF.

The V call is TRBV7-2, the J call TRBJ2-6, with 7 bases that match TRBD1. The CDR3 runs to 18 residues. With 0 bases clipped from V and 2 bases from J, the junction kept 7 bases outside the gene matches. Per germline, CDR1 SGHTA and CDR2 FQGNSA. The CDR3 spells CASSLATGSRTGANVLTF. In nucleotides, the CDR3 is TGTGCCAGCAGCTTAGCGACAGGGTCTCGGACTGGGGCCAACGTCCTGACTTTC.

This sequence joins TRBV28 and TRBJ1-2; 7 bases are shared with TRBD1. Looked up from germline, CDR1 is MDHEN and CDR2 is SYDVKM. This CDR3 spans 13 amino acids. V shed 8 bases and J 2 bases; nucleotides not matched to a gene: 5. CDR3 DNA sequence: TGTGCCAGCTTGCCGGGACAGAACTATGGCTACACCTTC. This translates into CASLPGQNYGYTF.

Here the CDR3 reads CASSLGHSGNYEQYF. DNA for the CDR3: TGTGCCAGCAGCTTAGGCCATAGCGGGAACTACGAGCAGTACTTC. The genes are TRBV7-8 and TRBJ2-7; TRBD2 aligns across 8 bases. The CDR3 has 15 amino acids. Germline CDR1 and CDR2: SGHVS and FQNEAQ. V shed 1 base, J shed 3 bases, and the junction held 5 bases outside the gene matches.

This chain connects TRBV5-6 to TRBJ1-6; 9 bases fit TRBD1. V gave up 2 bases and J gave up 8 bases; unmatched junction bases: 17. Germline values: CDR1 SGHDT, CDR2 YYEEEE. The CDR3 runs to 19 residues. In DNA form, the CDR3 reads TGTGCCAGCAGCTTCCGGGACAGGGTGTCCGGAGCGTCTCATTCACCCCTCCACTTT. This translates into CASSFRDRVSGASHSPLHF.

This chain joins TRBV7-6 and TRBJ2-5; 11 bases align to TRBD2. Germline V gene data show CDR1 as SGHVS and CDR2 as FNYEAQ. The CDR3 is made up of 15 amino acids. V shed 3 bases and J 5 bases; nucleotides not matched to a gene: 5. CDR3 loop: CASSLLASGRETQYF. The CDR3 coding sequence is TGTGCCAGCAGCTTGCTGGCTAGCGGGAGGGAGACCCAGTACTTC.

V is TRBV19 and J is TRBJ1-6, with D hard to call. Germline lookup yields CDR1 LNHDA and CDR2 SQIVND (reference sequence). This CDR3 is built from 15 residues. Trimming removed 1 base from V and 6 bases from J, with 10 bases in between. CDR3 sequence: CASSIAARTNSPLHF. In DNA form, the CDR3 reads TGTGCCAGTAGTATAGCTGCCAGAACTAATTCACCCCTCCACTTT.

The chain has TRBV7-6 and TRBJ2-3, with D perhaps matching TRBD2 (5 bases). Germline V gene lookup returns CDR1 SGHVS and CDR2 FNYEAQ. The CDR3 extends over 12 amino acids. Between the trimmed V and J ends, which lost 4 bases and 13 bases, there was a span of 15 bases. CDR3 residues: CASSSAAGTKYF. The CDR3 nucleotides read TGTGCCAGCAGCTCGGCGGCGGGCACCAAGTATTTT.

The chain uses TRBV5-1 and TRBJ2-1, with 8 bases that match TRBD2. The ends lost 1 base at V and 5 bases at J; junction bases unmatched: 5. The germline V gene encodes CDR1 SGHRS and CDR2 YFSETQ. The CDR3 is made up of 15 amino acids. The CDR3 protein is CASSLYSGANNEQFF. In DNA form, the CDR3 reads TGCGCCAGCAGCTTGTATAGCGGGGCAAACAATGAGCAGTTCTTC.

CDR3 sequence reads: CASSLSGGNQPQHF. The CDR3 nucleotides read TGTGCCAGCAGCCTTTCGGGAGGCAATCAGCCCCAGCATTTT. The rearrangement joins TRBV7-9 to TRBJ1-5; no clear D. Germline values: CDR1 SEHNR, CDR2 FQNEAQ (reference sequence). Trimming took off 5 bases at V and 2 bases at J, with 10 bases between the two ends. The CDR3 totals 14 residues.

The J gene is TRBJ1-6, the V gene TRBV24-1; 8 positions match TRBD1. Germline V gene lookup returns CDR1 KGHDR and CDR2 SFDVKD. The CDR3 contains 17 residues. Trimming cost V 4 bases and J 5 bases; bases outside gene matches: 9. CDR3 loop: CATSDLSTGVDNSPLHF. The CDR3 DNA sequence: TGTGCCACCAGTGACCTCTCGACAGGGGTCGATAATTCACCCCTCCACTTT.

J is TRBJ2-7 and V is TRBV18, with 8 bases identical to TRBD2. With V trimmed by 3 bases and J by 0 bases, 1 base remained unmatched. The CDR3 runs 14 residues. Germline V gene data show CDR1 as KGHSH and CDR2 as LQKENI. Here the CDR3 DNA reads TGTGCCAGCTCACCGGGACTAGGCTCCTACGAGCAGTACGTC. This gives the protein CASSPGLGSYEQYV.